The 3 T cell receptor beta chains presented below share a single source sample, sequenced in a study of shared clonotypes between healthy human individuals. TCRdb's table, derived via immunoSEQ multiplex PCR, lists solely in-frame clones and lacks some. In the table there are some 1,600,000 clones, 98% of which are singletons. Sequenced sample: naive CD4+ T cells sorted from blood. The subset: CD45RA+ positively selected. These receptors all stem from a man younger than 45 in good health.

The table lists this clone with a count of one. The rearrangement uses TRBV7-3 and TRBJ2-3; the D is unclear. The germline gives CDR1 SGHTA, CDR2 FQGTGA. This CDR3 region has 15 residues. V lost 5 bases, J lost 2 bases, and 14 bases lay in between. This CDR3 reads CASSLGPTVTDTQYF. The DNA for the CDR3 is TGTGCCAGCAGCCTAGGCCCCACAGTCACAGATACGCAGTATTTT.

This clone has a handful of counts. CDR3 amino acids: CASSEASYMQYF. In DNA form, the CDR3 reads TGTGCCAGCAGTGAAGCCTCCTACATGCAGTACTTC. The V and J genes are TRBV6-1 and TRBJ2-7, with D hard to call. Trimming took off 0 bases at V and 9 bases at J, with 9 bases between the two ends. Germline CDR1 is MNHNS and CDR2 is SASEGT. The length of the CDR3 is 12 residues.

The table lists this clone with a count of one. The chain carries TRBV10-2 and TRBJ2-1; 13 bases are a match to TRBD2. The CDR3 extends over 15 amino acids. The germline V gene has CDR1 WSHSY and CDR2 SAAADI. The ends lost 8 bases at V and 5 bases at J; junction bases unmatched: 6. DNA for the CDR3: TGCGCCAGCCACACGGGGACTAGCGGGAACAATGAGCAGTTCTTC. Translated: CASHTGTSGNNEQFF.